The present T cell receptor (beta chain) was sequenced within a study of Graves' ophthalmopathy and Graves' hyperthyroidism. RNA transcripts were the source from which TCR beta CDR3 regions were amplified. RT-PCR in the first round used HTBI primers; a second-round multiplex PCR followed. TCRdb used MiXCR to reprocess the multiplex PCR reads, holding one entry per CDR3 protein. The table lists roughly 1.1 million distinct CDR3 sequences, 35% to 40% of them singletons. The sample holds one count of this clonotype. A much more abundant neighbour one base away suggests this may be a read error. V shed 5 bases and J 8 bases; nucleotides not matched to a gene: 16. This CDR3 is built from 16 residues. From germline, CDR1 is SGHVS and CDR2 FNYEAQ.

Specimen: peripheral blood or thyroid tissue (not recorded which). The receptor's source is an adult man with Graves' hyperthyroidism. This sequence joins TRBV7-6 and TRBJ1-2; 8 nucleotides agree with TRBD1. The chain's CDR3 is CASSPDTTTGAGGYTF. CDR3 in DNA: TGTGCCAGCAGCCCAGATACCACGACAGGGGCTGGAGGCTACACCTTC.